This entry lists 20 T cell receptor beta chains sequenced from one sample in a study of T cell responses to AZD1222 COVID-19 vaccine. Produced via immunoSEQ multiplex PCR; TCRdb's table is partial and in-frame only. The sample holds about 110,000 clones, 86% seen once. Material: peripheral blood, obtained on day 0 of AZD1222 vaccination. The receptors were sampled from an adult in good health.

The chain uses TRBV6-5 and TRBJ1-2, with D hard to call. V was pared by 6 bases and J by 4 bases, with 15 bases between. The CDR3 sequence is 14 residues long. Germline-derived CDR1 and CDR2 are MNHEY and SVGAGI. The CDR3 region has the DNA TGTGCCAGCAGCCCCCCCGGGGAATTCTATGGCTACACCTTC. As protein: CASSPPGEFYGYTF.

V is TRBV2 and J is TRBJ1-5; 9 positions agree with TRBD1. CDR1 and CDR2 from the germline V gene are SNHLY and FYNNEI. CDR3 length: 14 residues. V lost 7 bases to trimming and J lost 2 bases; unmatched junction nucleotides: 3. The CDR3 sequence: CASTTGGRNQPQHF. DNA for the CDR3: TGTGCCAGCACGACAGGGGGGCGCAATCAGCCCCAGCATTTT.

J is TRBJ1-6 and V is TRBV28, with unresolved D. Trimming removed 5 bases from V and 10 bases from J, with 18 bases in between. Looked up from germline, CDR1 is MDHEN and CDR2 is SYDVKM. This CDR3 region has 15 residues. CDR3 bases: TGTGCCAGCAGTACCGCCGGCAGGTCCCACTCACCCCTCCACTTT. This translates into CASSTAGRSHSPLHF.

The chain joins TRBV7-2 to TRBJ2-7; TRBD2 aligns across 12 bases. This CDR3 has 12 amino acids. Germline lookup yields CDR1 SGHTA and CDR2 FQGNSA. V was clipped by 3 bases and J by 13 bases; unmatched bases: 4. The CDR3 DNA reads TGTGCCAGCAGCTTCGGGACTAGCGGGCGATACTTC. Residues: CASSFGTSGRYF. The variable domain in full, with the rest retrieved from reference TRBV7-2 and TRBJ2-7, is GAGVSQSPSNKVTEKGKDVELRCDPISGHTALYWYRQSLGQGLEFLIYFQGNSAPDKSGLPSDRFSAERTGGSVSTLTIQRTQQEDSAVYLCASSFGTSGRYFGPGTRLTVT.

This chain connects TRBV5-1 to TRBJ1-1, with D possibly TRBD1 on 6 matching bases. V lost 0 bases, J lost 7 bases, and 16 bases lay in between. There are 15 residues in the CDR3. From germline, CDR1 is SGHRS and CDR2 YFSETQ. The CDR3 sequence is CASSLVGAASVEAFF. CDR3 DNA sequence: TGCGCCAGCAGCTTGGTGGGGGCGGCAAGCGTTGAAGCTTTCTTT.

This clone was counted between two and nine times. Other nucleotide sequences in the sample specify the same CDR3. DNA for the CDR3: TGTGCCAGCAGCCGGGGGGAGGAGACCCAGTACTTC. Encoded protein: CASSRGEETQYF. V gene TRBV3-1 (or the pseudogene TRBV3-2) combines with J gene TRBJ2-5; D possibly corresponds to TRBD2 (6 bases). Germline CDR1 is LGHDT and CDR2 is YNNKEL (reference sequence). V was trimmed by 4 bases and J by 5 bases, leaving 8 bases between them. This CDR3 contains 12 residues.

V is TRBV5-8 and J is TRBJ1-3, with 9 bases lining up with TRBD1. Per the germline V gene, CDR1 is SGHTS and CDR2 is YDEGEE. The ends lost 3 bases at V and 3 bases at J; junction bases unmatched: 4. The CDR3 runs 15 residues. The CDR3 reads CASSWDRVVGNTIYF. The CDR3 coding sequence is TGTGCCAGCAGCTGGGACAGGGTTGTTGGAAACACCATATATTTT. Based on the CDR3 plus reference TRBV5-8 and TRBJ1-3, the full variable domain is EAGVTQSPTHLIKTRGQQATLRCSPISGHTSVYWYQQALGLGLQFLLWYDEGEERNRGNFPPRFSGRQFPNYSSELNVNALELEDSALYLCASSWDRVVGNTIYFGEGSWLTVV.

This clone was picked up a small number of times. J is TRBJ1-2 and V is TRBV28, with 8 bases that match TRBD1. CDR1 MDHEN and CDR2 SYDVKM come from the germline V gene. J gave up 3 bases and V 5 bases, and 8 bases lay outside the gene matches. The CDR3 loop spans 15 amino acids. The CDR3 is CASSMGQVTDYGYTF. The CDR3 DNA is TGTGCCAGCAGTATGGGACAGGTCACTGACTATGGCTACACCTTC.

This clone was seen only a few times. The chain combines TRBV19 with TRBJ2-7; TRBD2 is a possible D gene (6 bases). V lost 4 bases, J lost 0 bases, and 25 bases lay in between. The V gene's germline CDR1 is LNHDA and CDR2 SQIVND (reference sequence). The CDR3 length is 19 residues. The CDR3 nucleotides are TGTGCCAGTAGTACCATTCCGGTAGGACTAACCTCCGACTCCTACGAGCAGTACTTC. Amino acid sequence: CASSTIPVGLTSDSYEQYF.

V is TRBV18 and J is TRBJ2-1, with a possible D match to TRBD1 (6 bases). Germline CDR1 KGHSH, CDR2 LQKENI. This CDR3 region has 15 residues. Trimming left V 5 bases short and J 2 bases short, with 13 bases between. The CDR3 DNA follows: TGTGCCAGCTCAGCTAACCGGGACACCTACAATGAGCAGTTCTTC. Residues: CASSANRDTYNEQFF. The whole variable domain, remainder taken from reference TRBV18 and TRBJ2-1, is NAGVMQNPRHLVRRRGQEARLRCSPMKGHSHVYWYRQLPEEGLKFMVYLQKENIIDESGMPKERFSAEFPKEGPSILRIQQVVRGDSAAYFCASSANRDTYNEQFFGPGTRLTVL.

The CDR3 sequence is CASSRGGYEQYF. The CDR3 region has the DNA TGTGCCAGCTCCCGAGGGGGCTACGAGCAGTACTTC. The chain combines TRBV9 with TRBJ2-7, with D possibly being TRBD1 (6 bases). The CDR3 is 12 amino acids. Trimming cost V 7 bases and J 3 bases, with 11 bases left between them. Germline V gives CDR1 SGDLS, CDR2 YYNGEE.

The V and J genes are TRBV28 and TRBJ2-7; maybe TRBD2 (6 bases). CDR3 length: 13 residues. The V and J ends lost 6 bases and 3 bases respectively, with 12 bases between them. The germline V gene encodes CDR1 MDHEN and CDR2 SYDVKM. The CDR3 here is CASSLGGYYEQYF. In nucleotides, the CDR3 is TGTGCCAGCAGCCTCGGGGGTTACTACGAGCAGTACTTC.

The V gene is TRBV9, the J gene TRBJ2-1; no reliable D call. Per the germline V gene, CDR1 is SGDLS and CDR2 is YYNGEE. Trimming pared 7 bases from V and 2 bases from J, leaving 13 bases between. The length of the CDR3 is 14 residues. DNA for the CDR3: TGTGCCAGCTCACCGCTTTTAACCTACAATGAGCAGTTCTTC. Its translation is CASSPLLTYNEQFF.

V usage is TRBV27 and J usage is TRBJ2-2, with D hard to call. There are 15 residues in the CDR3. V lost 3 bases to trimming and J lost 4 bases, with 12 bases between them. Per germline, CDR1 MNHEY and CDR2 SMNVEV (reference sequence). CDR3 in amino acids: CASSFTRGGTGELFF. The DNA for the CDR3 is TGTGCCAGCAGTTTCACCCGAGGCGGCACCGGGGAGCTGTTTTTT.

The rearrangement uses TRBV6-4 and TRBJ1-6; D might be TRBD1 (6 bases). The germline V and J ends were trimmed by 2 bases and 7 bases, with 9 bases remaining between them. CDR3 length: 14 amino acids. The germline V gene has CDR1 MRHNA and CDR2 SNTAGT. The CDR3, as DNA: TGTGCCAGCAGTGACCGGGACACGAATTCACCCCTCCACTTT. It translates to CASSDRDTNSPLHF.

The chain has TRBV7-9 and TRBJ2-3; no reliable D call. V dropped 5 bases and J dropped 4 bases, with 10 bases sitting between them. CDR3 length: 13 amino acids. CDR1 and CDR2 from the germline V gene are SEHNR and FQNEAQ (reference sequence). The CDR3 DNA reads as TGTGCCAGCAGCCCGAGGACGGCAGATACGCAGTATTTT. Protein: CASSPRTADTQYF.

CDR3: CASQGGAREKLFF. CDR3 DNA sequence: TGTGCCAGCCAAGGGGGCGCAAGGGAAAAACTGTTTTTT. The V gene is TRBV6-5, the J gene TRBJ1-4; 7 nucleotides match TRBD1. V was pared by 8 bases and J by 8 bases, with 8 bases of the junction left unmatched. The CDR3 length is 13 residues. Germline V gene sequence: CDR1 MNHEY, CDR2 SVGAGI.

This clone showed up just once. This CDR3 reads CASSQEWGRSSGNTIYF. The CDR3 bases are TGCGCCAGCAGCCAAGAGTGGGGCAGGTCCTCTGGAAACACCATATATTTT. This rearrangement joins TRBV4-1 to TRBJ1-3; maybe TRBD1 (5 bases). V lost 0 bases, J lost 0 bases, and 12 bases lay in between. CDR3 length: 17 residues. The V gene's germline CDR1 is MGHRA and CDR2 YSYEKL.

This clone was recorded a few times. V usage is TRBV6-5 and J usage is TRBJ1-4; 7 nucleotides line up with TRBD1. Per the germline V gene, CDR1 is MNHEY and CDR2 is SVGAGI. V shed 0 bases and J 10 bases; nucleotides not matched to a gene: 8. The CDR3 spans 15 residues. The CDR3, as DNA: TGTGCCAGCAGTTACTCCCAGGGGGGGGAAGGAAAACTGTTTTTT. It is translated as CASSYSQGGEGKLFF.

The chain employs TRBV4-1 and TRBJ1-1, with 8 nucleotides matching TRBD1. This CDR3 is 16 amino acids long. Germline V gene data show CDR1 as MGHRA and CDR2 as YSYEKL. V lost 3 bases and J lost 1; bases outside the gene matches: 7. The CDR3 DNA sequence: TGCGCCAGCAGCCATGATCCTCAGGGGGCGAACACTGAAGCTTTCTTT. Protein: CASSHDPQGANTEAFF.